Here is one T cell receptor beta chain with its context. What it binds is not known. The CDR3 extends over 12 amino acids. V dropped 4 bases and J dropped 5 bases, with 8 bases sitting between them. Germline values: CDR1 MNHEY, CDR2 SVGAGI. This entry belongs to a study of Ad26.COV2.S vaccination and SARS-CoV-2 variants. Background on the study: The donor belonged to the COV1001 Ad26.COV2.S trial arm. Once or twice, 56 days apart, Ad26.COV2.S was delivered intramuscularly.

The method was immunoSEQ multiplex PCR; TCRdb's version includes in-frame clones alone and lacks a portion of them. Here the sample spans 400,000 to 450,000 clones, 80% to 95% being singletons. Treatment in this sample: 15 to 20 received Ad26.COV2.S at low or high dose, single or two shots; about 5 received placebo; per-sample allocation not given. Collection of the samples took place on day 63 after the first injection of vaccine or placebo. Regarding the study as a whole: Vaccinees displayed broader spike-specific TCR repertoires than placebo recipients.

Sequences were derived from peripheral blood, sampled in a trial of Ad26.COV2.S vaccine versus placebo. The receptor was isolated from a person aged 18-65 years who received the Ad26.COV2.S COVID-19 vaccine or a placebo. This rearrangement joins TRBV6-5 to TRBJ2-5, with unresolved D. DNA of the CDR3: TGTGCCAGCAGTTGGGGATTCGAGACCCAGTACTTC. Translating it yields CASSWGFETQYF.